This entry lists 21 T cell receptor beta chains sequenced from one sample in a study of cytomegalovirus exposure and HLA in healthy donors. Method: immunoSEQ multiplex PCR; TCRdb's copy keeps in-frame clones and lacks some. The sample lists more than 95,000 clones; over 90% were seen once. Sequenced: PBMCs. The source is a woman aged 18-35 years in good health and CMV-seronegative.

This sequence joins TRBV28 and TRBJ2-7; the match to TRBD1 covers 7 bases. The CDR3 sequence is 15 residues long. Germline CDR1 is MDHEN and CDR2 is SYDVKM. V lost 6 bases to trimming and J lost 3 bases; unmatched junction nucleotides: 11. The CDR3 coding sequence is TGTGCCAGCAGATCTGCCCGACAGGGAATCTACGAGCAGTACTTC. It is translated as CASRSARQGIYEQYF.

The rearrangement uses TRBV11-2 and TRBJ2-2; 7 bases match TRBD1. Per the germline V gene, CDR1 is SGHAT and CDR2 is FQNNGV. The CDR3 is 15 amino acids. With V trimmed by 3 bases and J by 0 bases, 1 base remained unmatched. For the CDR3, the DNA is TGTGCCAGCAGCTTGGGACAGCCGAACACCGGGGAGCTGTTTTTT. This sequence encodes CASSLGQPNTGELFF.

V usage is TRBV11-2 and J usage is TRBJ2-7; D remains unclear. Germline V gives CDR1 SGHAT, CDR2 FQNNGV. V shed 3 bases and J shed 3 bases, with 3 bases lying between them. The CDR3 totals 11 residues. CDR3 DNA sequence: TGTGCCAGCAGCTTCCACTACGAGCAGTACTTC. It yields the protein CASSFHYEQYF.

The chain links TRBV9 to TRBJ2-7; 8 bases fit TRBD1. In germline, CDR1 is SGDLS, CDR2 YYNGEE. CDR3 length equals 14 residues. J lost 2 bases, V lost 3 bases, and 4 bases had no gene match. DNA of the CDR3: TGTGCCAGCAGCGCTGGACAGGGCACCTACGAGCAGTACTTC. Its protein product is CASSAGQGTYEQYF.

This rearrangement joins TRBV19 to TRBJ2-6; D unclear. CDR1 LNHDA and CDR2 SQIVND come from the germline V gene (reference sequence). The CDR3 covers 17 residues. Trimming stripped 5 bases from V and 0 bases from J, with 14 bases between. DNA of the CDR3: TGTGCCAGTAGTCCTTTACGACAATTCTCTGGGGCCAACGTCCTGACTTTC. It codes for CASSPLRQFSGANVLTF.

The chain has TRBV28 and TRBJ1-5; TRBD1 matches 9 bases. Per germline, CDR1 MDHEN and CDR2 SYDVKM. The CDR3 spans 16 residues. The junction had 9 bases not matched to a gene; V was cut back by 7 bases and J by 2 bases. The CDR3 bases are TGTGCCAGCATTGAACAGGGGGCGCTTGGCAATCAGCCCCAGCATTTT. Translation: CASIEQGALGNQPQHF.

The rearrangement joins TRBV6-5 to TRBJ1-3; a weak D match, TRBD1 (6 bases). V shed 9 bases and J shed 2 bases, with 14 bases lying between them. Germline V gene lookup returns CDR1 MNHEY and CDR2 SVGAGI. CDR3 length: 14 residues. The CDR3 DNA is TGTGCCAGTAAAGACAGGTTGGCTGGAAACACCATATATTTT. Its translation: CASKDRLAGNTIYF.

The J gene is TRBJ2-7, the V gene TRBV13; D is unresolved. Per the germline V gene, CDR1 is PRHDT and CDR2 is FYEKMQ (reference sequence). CDR3 size: 14 residues. V was cut by 0 bases and J by 4 bases, with 10 bases left in between. CDR3 in amino acids: CASSLGGASYEQYF. The CDR3 DNA reads TGTGCCAGCAGCTTAGGAGGAGCGTCTTACGAGCAGTACTTC.

This clone was counted once. The genes are TRBV14 and TRBJ2-1; D is perhaps TRBD1 (5 bases). Germline CDR1 reads SGHDN; CDR2 reads FVKESK. Trimming took off 2 bases at V and 5 bases at J, with 10 bases between the two ends. The CDR3 has 14 amino acids. The CDR3 region has the DNA TGTGCCAGCAGCCAACTTGACAGTCACAATGAGCAGTTCTTC. It codes for CASSQLDSHNEQFF.

This rearrangement joins TRBV5-1 to TRBJ2-2; 10 positions match TRBD2. The CDR3 totals 16 residues. CDR1 and CDR2 (germline): SGHRS, YFSETQ. V shed 6 bases, J shed 2 bases, and the junction held 7 bases outside the gene matches. The CDR3 nucleotides read TGCGCCAGCAACCCAACTAGCGGGGAAAACACCGGGGAGCTGTTTTTT. This translates into CASNPTSGENTGELFF.

V usage is TRBV7-9 and J usage is TRBJ1-1; D is undetermined. Germline assignment: CDR1 SEHNR and CDR2 FQNEAQ (reference sequence). Trimming removed 2 bases from V and 6 bases from J, with 10 bases in between. The CDR3 has 13 amino acids. The CDR3 sequence: CASSLLLEAEAFF. CDR3 in DNA: TGTGCCAGCAGCTTATTACTAGAGGCTGAAGCTTTCTTT.

In this sample, this clone turned up once. The genes are TRBV4-2 and TRBJ2-3; 9 bases map to TRBD2. CDR3 size: 16 residues. Germline V CDR1 and CDR2: LGHNA, YNFKEQ. The junction had 8 bases not matched to a gene; V was cut back by 2 bases and J by 5 bases. The CDR3 reads CASSQNRASGEDTQYF. Here the CDR3 DNA reads TGTGCCAGCAGCCAAAATCGGGCTAGCGGGGAAGATACGCAGTATTTT.

The count of this clone is one. The chain has TRBV2 and TRBJ1-5, with unresolved D. Per germline, CDR1 SNHLY and CDR2 FYNNEI. The CDR3 extends over 14 amino acids. Trimming cost V 8 bases and J 7 bases, with 18 bases left between them. Written as DNA, the CDR3 is TGTGCCAGCGGACTTTTTGGGCCAGGACAGCCCCAGCATTTT. Translating it yields CASGLFGPGQPQHF.

This rearrangement joins TRBV6-1 to TRBJ1-1; 7 positions match TRBD1. Germline CDR1 and CDR2: MNHNS and SASEGT. The CDR3 length is 15 residues. J lost 4 bases, V lost 3 bases, and 8 bases had no gene match. The CDR3 sequence: CASSDLEGARTEAFF. CDR3 sequence (DNA): TGTGCCAGCAGTGATCTGGAGGGGGCGCGCACTGAAGCTTTCTTT.

This chain joins TRBV28 and TRBJ1-3; 10 bases line up with TRBD1. Trimming at V came to 4 bases and at J to 6 bases, leaving 3 bases not matched to a gene. Germline assignment: CDR1 MDHEN and CDR2 SYDVKM. CDR3 length: 14 residues. The CDR3 here is CASSWTGGSNTIYF. CDR3 DNA sequence: TGTGCCAGCAGTTGGACAGGGGGATCAAACACCATATATTTT.

V usage is TRBV6-1 and J usage is TRBJ1-1; no firm D call. The CDR3 is 13 amino acids. CDR1 is MNHNS and CDR2 is SASEGT in the germline V gene. The V end lost 4 bases, the J end lost 5 bases, and 11 bases lay between the germline ends. In DNA form, the CDR3 reads TGTGCCAGCAGTGGGCACCCGGGTACTGAAGCTTTCTTT. This codes for CASSGHPGTEAFF.

V and J are TRBV5-6 and TRBJ2-7; 8 nucleotides match TRBD1. The CDR3 has 14 amino acids. Germline V CDR1 and CDR2: SGHDT, YYEEEE. The J segment lost 5 bases and the V segment lost 5 bases, leaving 9 bases of the junction unmatched. The DNA for the CDR3 is TGTGCCAGCAGTCCGTACCAGGGGGCTCACGAGCAGTACTTC. This sequence encodes CASSPYQGAHEQYF.

The chain recombines TRBV30 with TRBJ1-6; TRBD1 agrees at 8 bases. There are 14 residues in the CDR3. V lost 3 bases to trimming and J lost 9 bases; unmatched junction nucleotides: 7. Germline CDR1 reads GTSNPN; CDR2 reads SVGIG (reference sequence). CDR3 coding DNA: TGTGCCTGGAGCCTAATACAGGGGGGTTCACCCCTCCACTTT. It yields the protein CAWSLIQGGSPLHF.

This rearrangement joins TRBV10-2 to TRBJ2-4, with a possible D match to TRBD1 (6 bases). Trimming pared 8 bases from V and 5 bases from J, leaving 13 bases between. The CDR3 is 13 residues long. In germline, CDR1 is WSHSY, CDR2 SAAADI. CDR3 nucleotides: TGCGCCAGCGGCACAGGGTTCGAAAACATTCAGTACTTC. Translating it yields CASGTGFENIQYF.

This clone appeared a single time. The chain links TRBV7-8 to TRBJ2-3, with 14 nucleotides matching TRBD2. V trimming: 8 bases; J trimming: 5 bases; junction bases outside the gene matches: 9. CDR1 SGHVS and CDR2 FQNEAQ come from the germline V gene. The CDR3 runs 16 residues. The CDR3 DNA is TGTGCCAGCGGACCGACTAGCGGGAGGGCCGTAGATACGCAGTATTTT. This translates into CASGPTSGRAVDTQYF.

This CDR3 is CASSSAFTGNPPNQPQHF. The CDR3, as DNA: TGTGCCAGCAGCTCCGCCTTTACAGGAAACCCCCCGAATCAGCCCCAGCATTTT. The chain uses TRBV11-2 and TRBJ1-5; D perhaps matches TRBD1 (5 bases). This CDR3 is built from 18 residues. The germline V and J ends were trimmed by 4 bases and 4 bases, with 23 bases remaining between them. The V gene's germline CDR1 is SGHAT and CDR2 FQNNGV.